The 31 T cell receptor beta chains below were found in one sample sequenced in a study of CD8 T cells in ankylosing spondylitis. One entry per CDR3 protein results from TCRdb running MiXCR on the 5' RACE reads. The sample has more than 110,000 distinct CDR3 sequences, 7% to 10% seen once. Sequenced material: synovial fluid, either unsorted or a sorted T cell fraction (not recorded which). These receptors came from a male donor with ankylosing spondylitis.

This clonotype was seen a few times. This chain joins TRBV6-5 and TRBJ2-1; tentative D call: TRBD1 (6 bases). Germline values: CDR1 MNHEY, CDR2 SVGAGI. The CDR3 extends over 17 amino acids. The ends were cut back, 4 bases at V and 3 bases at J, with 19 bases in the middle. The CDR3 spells CASSSQDRSLLYNEQFF. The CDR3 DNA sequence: TGTGCCAGCAGTTCCCAGGACAGATCTCTTCTCTACAATGAGCAGTTCTTC.

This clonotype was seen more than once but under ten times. CDR3 region: CASSAWGQNIQYF. The CDR3 nucleotides are TGTGCCAGCAGTGCCTGGGGACAGAACATTCAGTACTTC. This sequence joins TRBV12-3 or TRBV12-4 and TRBJ2-4; 7 nucleotides align to TRBD1. CDR3 length equals 13 residues. V was clipped by 5 bases and J by 7 bases; unmatched bases: 5.

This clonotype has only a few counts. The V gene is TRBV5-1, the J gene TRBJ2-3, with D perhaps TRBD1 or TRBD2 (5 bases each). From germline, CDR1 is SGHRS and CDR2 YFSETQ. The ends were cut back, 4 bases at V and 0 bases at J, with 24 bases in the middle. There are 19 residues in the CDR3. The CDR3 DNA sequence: TGCGCCAGCAGCCCAGCAGGCTCCCCGGGACGGGTTAGCACAGATACGCAGTATTTT. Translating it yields CASSPAGSPGRVSTDTQYF.

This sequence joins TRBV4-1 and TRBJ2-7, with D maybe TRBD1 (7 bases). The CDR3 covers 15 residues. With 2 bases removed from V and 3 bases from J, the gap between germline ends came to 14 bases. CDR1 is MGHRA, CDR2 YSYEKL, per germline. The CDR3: CASSQTRQGLYEQYF. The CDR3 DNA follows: TGCGCCAGCAGCCAAACCCGACAGGGACTCTACGAGCAGTACTTC.

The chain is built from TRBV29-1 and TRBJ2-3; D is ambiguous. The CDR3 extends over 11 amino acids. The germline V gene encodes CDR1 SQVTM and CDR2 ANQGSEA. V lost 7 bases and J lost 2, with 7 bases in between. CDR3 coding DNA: TGCAGCGCAGATATCACAGATACGCAGTATTTT. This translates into CSADITDTQYF.

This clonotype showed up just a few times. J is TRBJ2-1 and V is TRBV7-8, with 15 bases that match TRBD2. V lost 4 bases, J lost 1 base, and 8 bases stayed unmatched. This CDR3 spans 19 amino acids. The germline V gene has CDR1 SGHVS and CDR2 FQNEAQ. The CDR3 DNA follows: TGTGCCAGCAGCTCAAGGACTAGCGGGGGGGTAGTTTCCTACAATGAGCAGTTCTTC. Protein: CASSSRTSGGVVSYNEQFF. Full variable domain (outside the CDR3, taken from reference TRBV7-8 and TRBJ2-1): GAGVSQSPRYKVAKRGQDVALRCDPISGHVSLFWYQQALGQGPEFLTYFQNEAQLDKSGLPSDRFFAERPEGSVSTLKIQRTQQEDSAVYLCASSSRTSGGVVSYNEQFFGPGTRLTVL.

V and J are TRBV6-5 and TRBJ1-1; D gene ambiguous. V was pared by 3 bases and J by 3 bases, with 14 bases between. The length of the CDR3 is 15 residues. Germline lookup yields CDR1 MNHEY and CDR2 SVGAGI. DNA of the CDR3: TGTGCCAGCAGTTATGGGGTTATGAGCCACACTGAAGCTTTCTTT. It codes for CASSYGVMSHTEAFF.

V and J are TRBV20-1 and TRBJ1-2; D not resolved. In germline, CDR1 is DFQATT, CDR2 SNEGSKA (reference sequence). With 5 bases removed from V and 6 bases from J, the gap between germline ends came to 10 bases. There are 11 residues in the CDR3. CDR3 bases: TGCAGTGCTCGTATTCAGCATGGCTACACCTTC. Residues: CSARIQHGYTF.

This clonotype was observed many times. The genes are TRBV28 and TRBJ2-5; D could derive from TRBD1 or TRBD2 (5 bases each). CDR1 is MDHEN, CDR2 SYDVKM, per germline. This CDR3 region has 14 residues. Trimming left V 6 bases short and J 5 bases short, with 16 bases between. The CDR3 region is CASRTGQGWETQYF. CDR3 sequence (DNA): TGTGCCAGCAGGACGGGGCAGGGTTGGGAGACCCAGTACTTC.

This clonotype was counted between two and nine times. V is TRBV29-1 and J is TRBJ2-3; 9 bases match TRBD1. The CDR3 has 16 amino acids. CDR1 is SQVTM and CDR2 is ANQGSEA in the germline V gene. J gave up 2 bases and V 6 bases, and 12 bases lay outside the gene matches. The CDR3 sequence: CSVARTGDYSTDTQYF. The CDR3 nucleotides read TGCAGCGTGGCACGGACAGGGGATTATTCCACAGATACGCAGTATTTT.

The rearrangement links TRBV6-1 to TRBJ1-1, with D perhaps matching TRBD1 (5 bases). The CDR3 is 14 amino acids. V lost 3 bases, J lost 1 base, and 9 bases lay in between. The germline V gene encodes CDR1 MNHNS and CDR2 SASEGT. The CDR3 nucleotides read TGTGCCAGCAGTGACAAGGGGAGGAACACTGAAGCTTTCTTT. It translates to CASSDKGRNTEAFF.

The CDR3 region is CASSVQGRAGNTIYF. Written as DNA, the CDR3 is TGTGCCAGCAGCGTACAGGGGAGGGCTGGAAACACCATATATTTT. The chain uses TRBV7-6 and TRBJ1-3, with TRBD1 matching 7 bases. V lost 5 bases to trimming and J lost 2 bases; unmatched junction nucleotides: 6. Germline values: CDR1 SGHVS, CDR2 FNYEAQ. CDR3 length: 15 amino acids.

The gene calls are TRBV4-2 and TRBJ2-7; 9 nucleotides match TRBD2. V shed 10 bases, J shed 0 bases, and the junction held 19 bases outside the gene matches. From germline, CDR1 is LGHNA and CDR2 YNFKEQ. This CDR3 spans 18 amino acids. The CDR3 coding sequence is TGTGCCATCAGACCCGGACTCGCGGGGGGGCCAAGCTCCTACGAGCAGTACTTC. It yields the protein CAIRPGLAGGPSSYEQYF.

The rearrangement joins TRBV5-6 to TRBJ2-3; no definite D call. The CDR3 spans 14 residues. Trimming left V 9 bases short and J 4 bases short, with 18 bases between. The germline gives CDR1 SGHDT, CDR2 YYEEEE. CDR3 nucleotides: TGTGCCATGAGCCCCCGGTGGAGCGCAGATACGCAGTATTTT. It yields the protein CAMSPRWSADTQYF.

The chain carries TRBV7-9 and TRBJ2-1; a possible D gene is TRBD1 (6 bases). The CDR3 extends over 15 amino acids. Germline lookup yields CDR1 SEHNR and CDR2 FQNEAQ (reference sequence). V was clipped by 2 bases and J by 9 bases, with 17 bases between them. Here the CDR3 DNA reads TGTGCCAGCAGCTTAACACAGGGATTAAAGGCTGAGCAGTTCTTC. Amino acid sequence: CASSLTQGLKAEQFF.

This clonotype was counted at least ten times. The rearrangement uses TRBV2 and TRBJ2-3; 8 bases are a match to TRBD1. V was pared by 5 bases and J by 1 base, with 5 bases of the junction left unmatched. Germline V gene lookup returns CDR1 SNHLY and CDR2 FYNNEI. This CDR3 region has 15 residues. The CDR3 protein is CASSIRGPGTDTQYF. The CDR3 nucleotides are TGTGCCAGCAGTATCAGGGGGCCGGGCACAGATACGCAGTATTTT.

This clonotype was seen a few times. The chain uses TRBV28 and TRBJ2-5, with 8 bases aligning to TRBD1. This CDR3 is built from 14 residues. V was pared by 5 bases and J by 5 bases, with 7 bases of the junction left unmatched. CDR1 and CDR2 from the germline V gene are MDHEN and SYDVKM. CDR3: CASSVPYRGETQYF. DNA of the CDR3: TGTGCCAGCAGTGTACCCTACAGGGGGGAGACCCAGTACTTC.

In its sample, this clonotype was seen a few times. The CDR3 DNA is TGTGCCAGCAGCTACCGAAGGGGGTACACTGAAGCTTTCTTT. Encoded protein: CASSYRRGYTEAFF. The rearrangement links TRBV3-1 to TRBJ1-1, with D maybe TRBD1 (6 bases). The CDR3 has 14 residues. Germline CDR1 and CDR2: LGHDT and YNNKEL (reference sequence). V lost 5 bases, J lost 3 bases, and 13 bases lay in between.

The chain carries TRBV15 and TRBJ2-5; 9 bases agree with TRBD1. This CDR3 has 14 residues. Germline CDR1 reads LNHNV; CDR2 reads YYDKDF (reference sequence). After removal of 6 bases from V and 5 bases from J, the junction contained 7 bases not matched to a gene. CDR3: CATREQGARETQYF. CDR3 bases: TGTGCCACCAGGGAACAGGGGGCCAGGGAGACCCAGTACTTC.

CDR3 nucleotide sequence: TGCAGCGTTTCGGAACGGACGAACACTGAAGCTTTCTTT. Its translation is CSVSERTNTEAFF. The chain recombines TRBV29-1 with TRBJ1-1; D call uncertain. Germline lookup yields CDR1 SQVTM and CDR2 ANQGSEA. This CDR3 comprises 13 residues. Trimming cost V 5 bases and J 1 base, with 11 bases left between them.

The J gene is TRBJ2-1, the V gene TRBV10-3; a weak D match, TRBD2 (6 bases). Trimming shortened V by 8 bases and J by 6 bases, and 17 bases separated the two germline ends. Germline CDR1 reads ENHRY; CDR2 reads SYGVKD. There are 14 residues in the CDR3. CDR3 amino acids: CAIRAREESNEQFF. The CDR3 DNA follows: TGTGCCATCCGGGCCAGGGAGGAAAGCAATGAGCAGTTCTTC.

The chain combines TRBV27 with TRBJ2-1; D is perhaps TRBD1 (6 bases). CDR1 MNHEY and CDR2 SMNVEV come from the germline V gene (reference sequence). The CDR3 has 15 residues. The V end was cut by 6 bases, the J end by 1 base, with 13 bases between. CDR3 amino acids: CASSIQGISYNEQFF. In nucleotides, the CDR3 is TGTGCCAGCAGCATCCAGGGGATTTCCTACAATGAGCAGTTCTTC.

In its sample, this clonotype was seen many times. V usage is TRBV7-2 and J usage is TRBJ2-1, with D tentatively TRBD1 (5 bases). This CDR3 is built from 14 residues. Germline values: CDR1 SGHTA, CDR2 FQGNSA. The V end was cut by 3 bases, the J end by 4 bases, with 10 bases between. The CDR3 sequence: CASSFVGVYNEQFF. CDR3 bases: TGTGCCAGCAGCTTTGTAGGGGTTTACAATGAGCAGTTCTTC. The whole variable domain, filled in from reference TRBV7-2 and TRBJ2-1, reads GAGVSQSPSNKVTEKGKDVELRCDPISGHTALYWYRQSLGQGLEFLIYFQGNSAPDKSGLPSDRFSAERTGGSVSTLTIQRTQQEDSAVYLCASSFVGVYNEQFFGPGTRLTVL.

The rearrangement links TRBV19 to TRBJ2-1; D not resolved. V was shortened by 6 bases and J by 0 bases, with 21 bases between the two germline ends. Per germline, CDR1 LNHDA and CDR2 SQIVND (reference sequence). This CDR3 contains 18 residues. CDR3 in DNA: TGTGCCAGTAGCAAAACCGTTTTTCTGTCAAGCTCCTACAATGAGCAGTTCTTC. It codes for CASSKTVFLSSSYNEQFF.

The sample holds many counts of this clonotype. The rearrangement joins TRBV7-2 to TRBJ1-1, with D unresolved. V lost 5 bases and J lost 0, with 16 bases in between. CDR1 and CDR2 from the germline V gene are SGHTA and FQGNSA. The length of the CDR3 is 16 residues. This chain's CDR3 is CASSDLSMFLNTEAFF. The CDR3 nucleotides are TGTGCCAGCAGCGACTTGAGTATGTTCCTGAACACTGAAGCTTTCTTT.

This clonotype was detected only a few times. CDR3 protein: CSADSGGASYEQYF. DNA for the CDR3: TGCAGTGCTGATTCGGGAGGCGCCTCCTACGAGCAGTACTTC. V and J are TRBV20-1 and TRBJ2-7; 7 bases line up with TRBD2. The germline CDR1 and CDR2 sequences are DFQATT and SNEGSKA (reference sequence). The V segment lost 5 bases and the J segment 0 bases; nucleotides outside the gene matches: 7. The CDR3 has 14 residues.

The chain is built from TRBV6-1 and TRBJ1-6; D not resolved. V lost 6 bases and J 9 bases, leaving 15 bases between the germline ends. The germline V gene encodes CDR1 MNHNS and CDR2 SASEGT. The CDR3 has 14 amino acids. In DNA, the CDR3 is TGTGCCAGCAGGAGCACAATCCAAGGTTCACCCCTCCACTTT. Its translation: CASRSTIQGSPLHF.

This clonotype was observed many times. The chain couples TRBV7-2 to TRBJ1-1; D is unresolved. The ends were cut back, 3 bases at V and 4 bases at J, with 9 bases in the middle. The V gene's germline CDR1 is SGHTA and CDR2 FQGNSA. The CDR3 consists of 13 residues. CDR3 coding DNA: TGTGCCAGCAGCTTTAGACGGGGCACTGAAGCTTTCTTT. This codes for CASSFRRGTEAFF.

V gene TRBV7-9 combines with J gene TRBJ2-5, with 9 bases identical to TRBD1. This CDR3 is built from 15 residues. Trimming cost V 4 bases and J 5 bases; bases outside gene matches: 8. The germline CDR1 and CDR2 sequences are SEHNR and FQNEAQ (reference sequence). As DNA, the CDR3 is TGTGCCAGCAGCTATCCGGGACAGGGTTCCGAGACCCAGTACTTC. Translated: CASSYPGQGSETQYF.

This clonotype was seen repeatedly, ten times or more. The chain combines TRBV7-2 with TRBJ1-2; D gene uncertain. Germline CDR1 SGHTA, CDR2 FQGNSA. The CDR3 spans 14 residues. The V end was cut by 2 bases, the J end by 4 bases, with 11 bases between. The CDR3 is CASSLQVVVYGYTF. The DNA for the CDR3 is TGTGCCAGCAGCTTACAGGTAGTAGTCTATGGCTACACCTTC.

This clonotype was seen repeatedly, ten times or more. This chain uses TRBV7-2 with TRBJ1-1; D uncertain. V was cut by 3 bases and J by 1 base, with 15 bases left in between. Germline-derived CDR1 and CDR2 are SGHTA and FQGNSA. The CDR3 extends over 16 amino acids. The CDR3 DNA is TGTGCCAGCAGCTTCCCAGCGGAGGGAACGAACACTGAAGCTTTCTTT. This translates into CASSFPAEGTNTEAFF.